This TCR beta chain derives from a study of T-cell memory formation after mild COVID-19. Overall study results and limits: The finding that pre-infection memory included some responding clones suggested that cross-reactive memory joined.

The CDR3 extends over 13 amino acids. The V gene's germline CDR1 is SGHRS and CDR2 YFSETQ. The V end lost 4 bases, the J end lost 1 base, and 8 bases lay between the germline ends. TCR alpha and TCR beta cDNA libraries carrying sample barcodes and UMIs were produced by 5'RACE using constant-segment primers. TCRdb recomputed calls from the 5' RACE reads with MiXCR, one row per CDR3 protein. The data contain around 500,000 distinct CDR3 sequences, 18% of them singletons. Many counts were recorded for this clonotype. Its antigen is unknown. J is TRBJ1-1 and V is TRBV5-1; D is ambiguous. Sequencing was done on a sample of PBMCs or a T cell subset sorted from them (not recorded which). This sequence was found in an adult woman who had mild COVID-19 (a few samples of this study predate the infection). Cell type and time point are not known. The CDR3 loop reads CASSRDGNTEAFF. For the CDR3, the DNA is TGCGCCAGCAGCCGAGACGGGAACACTGAAGCTTTCTTT.